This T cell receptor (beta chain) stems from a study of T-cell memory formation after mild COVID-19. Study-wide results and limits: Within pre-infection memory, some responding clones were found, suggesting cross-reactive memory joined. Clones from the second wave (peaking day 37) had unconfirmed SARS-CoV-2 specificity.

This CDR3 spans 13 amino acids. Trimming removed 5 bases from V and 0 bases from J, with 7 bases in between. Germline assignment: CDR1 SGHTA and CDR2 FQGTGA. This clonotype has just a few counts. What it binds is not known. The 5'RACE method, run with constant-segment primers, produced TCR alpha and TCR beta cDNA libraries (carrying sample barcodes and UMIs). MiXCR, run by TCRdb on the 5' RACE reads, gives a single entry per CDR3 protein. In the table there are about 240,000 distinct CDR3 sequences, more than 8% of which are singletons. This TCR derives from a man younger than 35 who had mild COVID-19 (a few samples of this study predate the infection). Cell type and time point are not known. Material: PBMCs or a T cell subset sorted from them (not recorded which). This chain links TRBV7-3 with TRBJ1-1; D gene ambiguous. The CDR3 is CASSPLVNTEAFF. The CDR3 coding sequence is TGTGCCAGCAGCCCCCTGGTGAACACTGAAGCTTTCTTT. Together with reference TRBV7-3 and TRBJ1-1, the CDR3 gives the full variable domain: GAGVSQTPSNKVTEKGKYVELRCDPISGHTALYWYRQSLGQGPEFLIYFQGTGAADDSGLPNDRFFAVRPEGSVSTLKIQRTERGDSAVYLCASSPLVNTEAFFGQGTRLTVV.